This T cell receptor (beta chain) was sequenced in a study of CD8+CD57+ T cells in acquired aplastic anemia. Looking at the study overall: Quantities of DNA derived from sorted CD4+ and CD8+ cells averaged approximately 3.5 ug. Whole-study findings and limits: Common to patients and controls were twenty-nine CD8+ CDR3 sequences. Statistical testing detected no significant gap in CD8+ Simpson's diversity between patients and controls.

Researchers used genomic DNA as the template to profile TCR beta VDJ and CDR3. In TCRdb, the reads were re-called with MiXCR into one record per CDR3 protein. The repertoire has hundreds of thousands of distinct CDR3 sequences, 56% of them found once; the top ten carry around 1.3%. The CDR3 spans 15 residues. V gave up 6 bases and J gave up 5 bases; unmatched junction bases: 9. Germline CDR1 and CDR2: LNHDA and SQIVND (reference sequence). Before being chosen for sequencing, patients had shown CD8+CD57+ cell expansion by flow cytometry. Severe acquired aplastic anemia was diagnosed in all patients. On this clonotype itself: Its antigen is still unknown.

This sequence originates from a human donor with aplastic anemia. The sample consisted of sorted CD4+, CD8+, or CD8+CD57+ T cells (not recorded which) from PBMCs. V gene TRBV19 combines with J gene TRBJ1-2; 10 bases are shared with TRBD1. CDR3 coding DNA: TGTGCCAGTAGGTCCGGGACAGGGGCGCTTTATGGCTACACCTTC. Protein sequence: CASRSGTGALYGYTF.